The 3 T cell receptor beta chains reported below all come from one sample, sequenced in a study of metastatic and nonmetastatic thyroid tumors. None of the patients had undergone any treatment ahead of thyroid surgery. From the PCR reads, TCRdb re-called clones with MiXCR. The sample lists 30,000 to 45,000 clones, approximately 19% occurring once. The specimen was blood. These receptors all come from a female donor with papillary thyroid cancer or a benign thyroid nodule (not recorded which). Some clones in this sample may be carry-over from other donors' samples.

This clone was seen more than once but under ten times. This chain connects TRBV4-3 to TRBJ2-5, with D possibly TRBD1 on 6 matching bases. The CDR3 runs to 15 residues. Trimming took off 1 base at V and 0 bases at J, with 9 bases between the two ends. From germline, CDR1 is LGHNA and CDR2 YSLEER. CDR3 loop: CASSQGGQNQETQYF. Here the CDR3 DNA reads TGCGCCAGCAGCCAAGGAGGACAGAACCAAGAGACCCAGTACTTC.

This clone was seen repeatedly, ten times or more. This rearrangement joins TRBV20-1 to TRBJ1-5, with TRBD1 matching 8 bases. V dropped 5 bases and J dropped 5; count of bases not matched to a gene: 8. The CDR3 spans 14 residues. Germline CDR1 is DFQATT and CDR2 is SNEGSKA (reference sequence). The CDR3 sequence is CSAGSQGAHQPQHF. The CDR3 nucleotides read TGCAGTGCTGGGTCTCAGGGGGCTCATCAGCCCCAGCATTTT.

Ten or more counts support this clone. Distinct nucleotide sequences in the sample also encode this CDR3. CDR3 sequence (DNA): TGCAGTGCTCCTCAGACAGGGAGGAACACTGAAGCTTTCTTT. It codes for CSAPQTGRNTEAFF. The genes are TRBV20-1 and TRBJ1-1, with 7 bases lining up with TRBD1. Germline CDR1 reads DFQATT; CDR2 reads SNEGSKA (reference sequence). The J segment lost 1 base and the V segment lost 5 bases, leaving 7 bases of the junction unmatched. The CDR3 loop spans 14 amino acids.